These 20 T cell receptor beta chains were all obtained from the same sample, sequenced in a study of T cells after yellow fever vaccination. MiXCR was run by TCRdb on the 5' RACE reads, yielding one entry per CDR3 protein. The table has about 340,000 distinct CDR3 sequences, 4% seen once. This material consisted of PBMCs, taken 5 days after the yellow fever booster vaccination. The receptors stem from a man between 18 and 29 years old who received the YFV17D yellow fever vaccine.

This clonotype was seen a handful of times. This chain uses TRBV4-1 with TRBJ2-2; D might be TRBD1 (6 bases). There are 16 residues in the CDR3. Germline CDR1 MGHRA, CDR2 YSYEKL. Trimming removed 1 base from V and 0 bases from J, with 9 bases in between. The CDR3 sequence: CASSQVKGANTGELFF. The CDR3 DNA is TGCGCCAGCAGCCAAGTCAAGGGGGCGAACACCGGGGAGCTGTTTTTT.

This clonotype was seen a few times. V is TRBV9 and J is TRBJ1-5; a possible D gene is TRBD1 (6 bases). The CDR3 runs to 17 residues. V was shortened by 3 bases and J by 3 bases, with 19 bases between the two germline ends. CDR1 SGDLS and CDR2 YYNGEE come from the germline V gene. The CDR3: CASSAEGELVPNQPQHF. CDR3 DNA sequence: TGTGCCAGCAGCGCAGAGGGGGAGTTAGTACCCAATCAGCCCCAGCATTTT.

The CDR3 is CASSYPSVAFF. Written as DNA, the CDR3 is TGTGCCAGCAGTTACCCATCGGTCGCTTTCTTT. The chain recombines TRBV6-2 or TRBV6-3 with TRBJ1-1; the D is unclear. CDR3 length equals 11 residues. V was trimmed by 2 bases and J by 11 bases, leaving 9 bases between them. Germline V gene sequence: CDR1 MNHEY, CDR2 SVGEGT.

This clonotype was seen more than once but under ten times. V gene TRBV18 combines with J gene TRBJ1-3; possibly TRBD1 for D (5 bases). Germline V CDR1 and CDR2: KGHSH, LQKENI. The CDR3 contains 15 residues. V was pared by 3 bases and J by 4 bases, with 13 bases between. CDR3: CASSPKGVPGNTIYF. CDR3 DNA sequence: TGTGCCAGCTCACCTAAAGGGGTCCCCGGAAACACCATATATTTT.

This clonotype appeared a few times. The V gene is TRBV5-1, the J gene TRBJ2-5; maybe TRBD2 (6 bases). The CDR3 is 15 residues long. V was shortened by 2 bases and J by 5 bases, with 16 bases between the two germline ends. In germline, CDR1 is SGHRS, CDR2 YFSETQ. CDR3 nucleotides: TGCGCCAGCAGCTTCTTTCTCCACGGAGGGGAGACCCAGTACTTC. Protein product: CASSFFLHGGETQYF.

This clonotype came up a few times. V gene TRBV3-1 combines with J gene TRBJ2-2; D is tentatively TRBD1 or TRBD2 (5 bases each). The germline V and J ends were trimmed by 4 bases and 7 bases, with 13 bases remaining between them. In germline, CDR1 is LGHDT, CDR2 YNNKEL (reference sequence). This CDR3 comprises 14 residues. The CDR3 is CASSPGQRSGELFF. In DNA, the CDR3 is TGTGCCAGCAGCCCGGGGCAGCGAAGCGGGGAGCTGTTTTTT.

The gene calls are TRBV7-6 and TRBJ2-7; D gene unclear. This CDR3 has 13 amino acids. The germline V and J ends were trimmed by 4 bases and 1 base, with 8 bases remaining between them. Germline values: CDR1 SGHVS, CDR2 FNYEAQ. The CDR3 nucleotides are TGTGCCAGCAGCTCGTCGTCTTCCTACGAGCAGTACGTC. Protein: CASSSSSSYEQYV.

V usage is TRBV9 and J usage is TRBJ2-5; TRBD2 matches at 10 bases. The J segment lost 1 base and the V segment lost 2 bases, leaving 5 bases of the junction unmatched. This CDR3 contains 16 residues. CDR1 and CDR2 (germline): SGDLS, YYNGEE. The CDR3 bases are TGTGCCAGCAGCGTTTGGGCTAGCGGGAGCCAAGAGACCCAGTACTTC. Protein sequence: CASSVWASGSQETQYF.

A few counts support this clonotype. The chain has TRBV4-2 and TRBJ1-2; D unclear. V lost 0 bases and J 4 bases, leaving 9 bases between the germline ends. Germline assignment: CDR1 LGHNA and CDR2 YNFKEQ. The CDR3 has 14 residues. The CDR3 coding sequence is TGTGCCAGCAGCCAAGAAGGAGTGTTCTATGGCTACACCTTC. It yields the protein CASSQEGVFYGYTF.

This clonotype was observed at least ten times. The chain carries TRBV18 and TRBJ2-7; D uncertain. The CDR3 consists of 16 residues. The germline CDR1 and CDR2 sequences are KGHSH and LQKENI. V was cut by 0 bases and J by 0 bases, with 12 bases left in between. For the CDR3, the DNA is TGTGCCAGCTCACCACCGGTGACACGAAGCTCCTACGAGCAGTACTTC. It specifies CASSPPVTRSSYEQYF.

This clonotype appeared a few times. The chain is built from TRBV5-1 and TRBJ1-2, with D possibly matching TRBD1 (5 bases). The CDR3 loop spans 16 amino acids. Trimming removed 5 bases from V and 5 bases from J, with 22 bases in between. Looked up from germline, CDR1 is SGHRS and CDR2 is YFSETQ. CDR3 region: CASSDRKGINIYGYTF. CDR3 sequence (DNA): TGCGCCAGCAGTGACAGAAAAGGGATAAACATTTATGGCTACACCTTC.

This clonotype has at least ten counts. CDR3 sequence reads: CASSLSYGQGSPLHF. DNA for the CDR3: TGTGCCAGCAGCCTTTCGTACGGGCAGGGATCACCCCTCCACTTT. The chain is built from TRBV11-2 and TRBJ1-6; possible D gene TRBD1, 5 bases. The CDR3 is made up of 15 amino acids. Trimming left V 5 bases short and J 10 bases short, with 18 bases between. CDR1 SGHAT and CDR2 FQNNGV come from the germline V gene.

The V gene is TRBV6-2 or TRBV6-3, the J gene TRBJ2-3, with TRBD1 identical over 7 bases. The CDR3 has 18 residues. The V segment lost 2 bases and the J segment 2 bases; nucleotides outside the gene matches: 13. Germline CDR1 is MNHEY and CDR2 is SVGEGT. As DNA, the CDR3 is TGTGCCAGCAGTTACCGATGGACAGGTCGGGGAATCACAGATACGCAGTATTTT. Translating gives CASSYRWTGRGITDTQYF.

V is TRBV12-3 or TRBV12-4 and J is TRBJ1-1; D perhaps matches TRBD1 (6 bases). This CDR3 spans 16 amino acids. V lost 6 bases and J lost 1, with 18 bases in between. CDR3 loop: CASRSTGLGWNTEAFF. Written as DNA, the CDR3 is TGTGCCAGCAGGTCCACAGGGTTAGGATGGAACACTGAAGCTTTCTTT.

This clonotype was counted a few times. This chain connects TRBV5-4 to TRBJ2-2; D tentatively fits TRBD1 or TRBD2 (5 bases each). The CDR3 runs 16 residues. V was shortened by 0 bases and J by 4 bases, with 13 bases between the two germline ends. The V gene's germline CDR1 is SGHNT and CDR2 YYREEE (reference sequence). CDR3 residues: CASSLAGSGFTGELFF. The CDR3 DNA follows: TGTGCCAGCAGCTTGGCAGGGAGTGGGTTCACCGGGGAGCTGTTTTTT.

The chain employs TRBV20-1 and TRBJ2-2, with 11 bases aligning to TRBD2. J was trimmed by 6 bases and V by 6 bases; bases with no gene match: 15. From germline, CDR1 is DFQATT and CDR2 SNEGSKA (reference sequence). The CDR3 covers 17 residues. Here the CDR3 DNA reads TGCAGTGCCAGCCCCCGAGTGGCTAGCGGGGGGCCCGGGGAGCTGTTTTTT. Its translation is CSASPRVASGGPGELFF.

This clonotype was counted at least ten times. This chain connects TRBV4-3 to TRBJ1-1; 9 bases line up with TRBD1. Germline assignment: CDR1 LGHNA and CDR2 YSLEER. This CDR3 spans 16 amino acids. Trimming at V came to 1 base and at J to 4 bases, leaving 7 bases not matched to a gene. The CDR3 reads CASSQVPGQGITEAFF. The DNA for the CDR3 is TGCGCCAGCAGCCAAGTTCCGGGACAGGGAATCACTGAAGCTTTCTTT.

J is TRBJ2-3 and V is TRBV9; 8 bases align to TRBD2. Germline values: CDR1 SGDLS, CDR2 YYNGEE. The CDR3 contains 12 residues. V lost 3 bases, J lost 8 bases, and 2 bases stayed unmatched. CDR3 nucleotide sequence: TGTGCCAGCAGCGCGGGAGGGAGTACGCAGTATTTT. Protein: CASSAGGSTQYF.

This clonotype was found many times. The V gene is TRBV4-1, the J gene TRBJ1-1; the D gene is possibly TRBD1 (6 bases). The CDR3 has 14 residues. Germline CDR1 is MGHRA and CDR2 is YSYEKL. V was clipped by 5 bases and J by 5 bases, with 15 bases between them. In DNA form, the CDR3 reads TGCGCCAGCAGCGTATACAGGGTAGGGACTGAAGCTTTCTTT. Translating it yields CASSVYRVGTEAFF.

This clonotype has just a few counts. V and J are TRBV6-1 and TRBJ2-7; 7 bases agree with TRBD1. After removal of 3 bases from V and 3 bases from J, the junction contained 5 bases not matched to a gene. The CDR3 has 14 residues. Germline CDR1 MNHNS, CDR2 SASEGT. This CDR3 is CASSERQGSYEQYF. CDR3 DNA: TGTGCCAGCAGTGAGCGACAGGGTAGCTACGAGCAGTACTTC.